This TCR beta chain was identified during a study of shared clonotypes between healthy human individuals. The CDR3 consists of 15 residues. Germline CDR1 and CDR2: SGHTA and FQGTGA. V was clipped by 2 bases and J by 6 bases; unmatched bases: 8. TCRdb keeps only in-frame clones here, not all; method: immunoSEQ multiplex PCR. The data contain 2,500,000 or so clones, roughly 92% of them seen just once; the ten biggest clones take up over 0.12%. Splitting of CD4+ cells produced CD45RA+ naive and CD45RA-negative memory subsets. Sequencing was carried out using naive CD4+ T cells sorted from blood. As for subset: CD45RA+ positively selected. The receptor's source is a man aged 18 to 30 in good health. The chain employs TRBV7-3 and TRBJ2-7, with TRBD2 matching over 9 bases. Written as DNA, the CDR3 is TGTGCCAGCAGCTTAGTAGGGCGGGAGGGCAGCGAGCAGTACTTC. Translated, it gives CASSLVGREGSEQYF.